A selection of T cell receptor beta chains follows, all from one sample in a study of neoadjuvant nivolumab and ipilimumab in lung cancer. The protocol was immunoSEQ multiplex PCR, while the TCRdb copy is restricted to in-frame clones and leaves out a portion. Among more than 25,000 clones listed, approximately 85% were seen once. The sequencing here drew on tumor tissue, taken after neoadjuvant nivolumab, alone or with ipilimumab, at or shortly before surgery. These receptors were collected from an adult with non-small cell lung cancer. The CDR3 runs from the conserved cysteine through the conserved F or W. D genes are given only for firm matches. Clone size is not always given. Where it is, it says once, few, many or a class for expanded clones.

abundance: NA
d_gene: NA
v_gene: TRBV29-1
j_gene: TRBJ2-1
CDR3nt: TGCAGCGCCGTCTCACAGAGACTCCAGTTCTTC
CDR3aa: CSAVSQRLQFF

abundance: NA
d_gene: NA
v_gene: TRBV29-1
j_gene: TRBJ1-5
CDR3nt: TGCAGCGTTGAAGAGGAGCGAGGTCAGCCCCAGCATTTT
CDR3aa: CSVEEERGQPQHF

abundance: NA
d_gene: NA
v_gene: TRBV30
j_gene: TRBJ1-2
CDR3nt: TGTGCCTGGAGTGTCGACACTAACTATGGCTACACCTTC
CDR3aa: CAWSVDTNYGYTF

abundance: NA
d_gene: NA
v_gene: TRBV27
j_gene: TRBJ1-5
CDR3nt: TGTGCCAGCAGTTTATTGGGAGGGGCCAATCAGCCCCAGCATTTT
CDR3aa: CASSLLGGANQPQHF

abundance: NA
d_gene: TRBD1
v_gene: TRBV11-3
j_gene: TRBJ1-1
CDR3nt: TGTGCCAGCAGGTTCTCAGGGGGAAGGACTGAAGCTTTCTTT
CDR3aa: CASRFSGGRTEAFF

abundance: NA
d_gene: NA
v_gene: TRBV20-1
j_gene: TRBJ1-4
CDR3nt: TGCAGTGCTAGAGAGGAGCAAAAACTGTTTTTT
CDR3aa: CSAREEQKLFF

abundance: NA
d_gene: NA
v_gene: TRBV5-6
j_gene: TRBJ2-1
CDR3nt: TGTGCCAGCAGCTTGGTCCACAATGAGCAGTTCTTC
CDR3aa: CASSLVHNEQFF

abundance: NA
d_gene: NA
v_gene: TRBV7-9
j_gene: TRBJ2-1
CDR3nt: TGTGCCAGCAGCCCTCGGGTCTACAATGAGCAGTTCTTC
CDR3aa: CASSPRVYNEQFF

abundance: NA
d_gene: NA
v_gene: TRBV9
j_gene: TRBJ1-3
CDR3nt: TGTGCCAGCAGCGTAACGATGGGCAGCGCAGGTGAAAACACCATATATTTT
CDR3aa: CASSVTMGSAGENTIYF

abundance: NA
d_gene: NA
v_gene: TRBV5-1
j_gene: TRBJ2-3
CDR3nt: TGCGCCAGCAGCTTGGTTTTGGCAGGGGCTAGCACAGATACGCAGTATTTT
CDR3aa: CASSLVLAGASTDTQYF

abundance: NA
d_gene: NA
v_gene: TRBV5-1
j_gene: TRBJ2-2
CDR3nt: TGCGCCAGCTCCTCAGGGGAGACCAACACCGGGGAGCTGTTTTTT
CDR3aa: CASSSGETNTGELFF

abundance: NA
d_gene: NA
v_gene: TRBV18
j_gene: TRBJ1-3
CDR3nt: TGTGCCAGCTCACCCTCCCGGGACACCTCATCTGGAAACACCATATATTTT
CDR3aa: CASSPSRDTSSGNTIYF

abundance: once
d_gene: TRBD2
v_gene: TRBV6-1
j_gene: TRBJ2-7
CDR3nt: TGTGCCAGCACCCCGGGGGGGACCGGCGAGCAGTACTTC
CDR3aa: CASTPGGTGEQYF

abundance: few
d_gene: NA
v_gene: TRBV5-1
j_gene: TRBJ1-1
CDR3nt: TGCGCCAGCATGTACCCGGGGAACACTGAAGCTTTCTTT
CDR3aa: CASMYPGNTEAFF

abundance: NA
d_gene: NA
v_gene: TRBV25-1
j_gene: TRBJ1-1
CDR3nt: TGTGCCAGCAGCCCCGGGACGAATACTTTCTTT
CDR3aa: CASSPGTNTFF

abundance: NA
d_gene: NA
v_gene: TRBV6-5
j_gene: TRBJ1-4
CDR3nt: TGTGCCAGCAGTTACTCCTCGGGAAAACTGTTTTTT
CDR3aa: CASSYSSGKLFF

abundance: NA
d_gene: TRBD1
v_gene: TRBV18
j_gene: TRBJ1-4
CDR3nt: TGTGCCAGCTCACCCGGATTCAGGGGGACTAATGAAAAACTGTTTTTT
CDR3aa: CASSPGFRGTNEKLFF

abundance: once
d_gene: NA
v_gene: TRBV11-3
j_gene: TRBJ1-1
CDR3nt: TGTGCCAGCAGCCCCCGGGGAGTTGAAGCTTTCTTT
CDR3aa: CASSPRGVEAFF

abundance: NA
d_gene: NA
v_gene: TRBV7-9
j_gene: TRBJ2-3
CDR3nt: TGTGCCAGCAGCTTCGGAGGGGCAGGGGGCACAGATACGCAGTATTTT
CDR3aa: CASSFGGAGGTDTQYF

abundance: NA
d_gene: NA
v_gene: TRBV6-1
j_gene: TRBJ2-7
CDR3nt: TGTGCCAGCAGCCCTCCGTTGAGCTACGAGCAGTACTTC
CDR3aa: CASSPPLSYEQYF

abundance: once
d_gene: TRBD2
v_gene: TRBV5-6
j_gene: TRBJ2-3
CDR3nt: TGTGCCAGCAGCTTGGTTAGAGCGGGAGGGCCCCGAACAGATACGCAGTATTTT
CDR3aa: CASSLVRAGGPRTDTQYF

abundance: NA
d_gene: NA
v_gene: TRBV30
j_gene: TRBJ2-2
CDR3nt: TGTGCCTGGAGTCCCGTCGGCGGGCGCGGGGAGCTGTTTTTT
CDR3aa: CAWSPVGGRGELFF

abundance: NA
d_gene: TRBD2
v_gene: TRBV6-1
j_gene: TRBJ2-3
CDR3nt: TGTGCCAGCAGTGAAGTAACTAGCGGGAGGCTATTCACAGATACGCAGTATTTT
CDR3aa: CASSEVTSGRLFTDTQYF

abundance: NA
d_gene: NA
v_gene: TRBV11-2
j_gene: TRBJ2-7
CDR3nt: TGTGCCAGCAGCCCCCACGCCAGAACCGAGCAGTACTTC
CDR3aa: CASSPHARTEQYF

abundance: NA
d_gene: NA
v_gene: TRBV6-6
j_gene: TRBJ1-2
CDR3nt: TGTGCCAGCAGGGCCCCTAACTATGGCTACACCTTC
CDR3aa: CASRAPNYGYTF

abundance: NA
d_gene: NA
v_gene: TRBV11-2
j_gene: TRBJ2-7
CDR3nt: TGTGCCAGCAGCGAATTACTACAGGGATGGCCCTACTTC
CDR3aa: CASSELLQGWPYF

abundance: NA
d_gene: TRBD2
v_gene: TRBV4-2
j_gene: TRBJ2-3
CDR3nt: TGTGCCAGCAGCCAAGAGACCACCGGTCCTAGCGGGCTAGTGGGAAACACAGATACGCAGTATTTT
CDR3aa: CASSQETTGPSGLVGNTDTQYF

abundance: NA
d_gene: NA
v_gene: TRBV6-5
j_gene: TRBJ2-2
CDR3nt: TGTGCCAGCGAGGAACAGGGCAGCACCGGGGAGCTGTTTTTT
CDR3aa: CASEEQGSTGELFF

abundance: NA
d_gene: NA
v_gene: TRBV28
j_gene: TRBJ1-1
CDR3nt: TGTGCCAGCAGTTTAGAGGTATGGGGAGCTTTCTTT
CDR3aa: CASSLEVWGAFF

abundance: NA
d_gene: TRBD2
v_gene: TRBV7-2
j_gene: TRBJ2-7
CDR3nt: TGTGCCAGCAGCCCCGACACTAGCGGCTACGAGCAGTACTTC
CDR3aa: CASSPDTSGYEQYF

abundance: NA
d_gene: NA
v_gene: TRBV18
j_gene: TRBJ2-6
CDR3nt: TGTGCCAGCTCCCCCACTGAGGCTGGGGCCAACGTCCTGACTTTC
CDR3aa: CASSPTEAGANVLTF

abundance: NA
d_gene: NA
v_gene: TRBV7-2
j_gene: TRBJ2-6
CDR3nt: TGTGCCAGCAGCCAACAGGGTCTGACTGGGGCCAACGTCCTGACTTTC
CDR3aa: CASSQQGLTGANVLTF

abundance: NA
d_gene: NA
v_gene: TRBV29-1
j_gene: TRBJ1-1
CDR3nt: TGCAGCGTTGAAGATCCGGGACGGGGGGCAGAAGCTTTCTTT
CDR3aa: CSVEDPGRGAEAFF

abundance: NA
d_gene: NA
v_gene: TRBV7-9
j_gene: TRBJ1-5
CDR3nt: TGTGCCAGCAGCTTGTCGTTGGATCAGCCCCAGCATTTT
CDR3aa: CASSLSLDQPQHF

abundance: once
d_gene: NA
v_gene: TRBV19
j_gene: TRBJ2-3
CDR3nt: TGTGCCAGTAGGAGGCAGGGGTTCAAGGATACGCAGTATTTT
CDR3aa: CASRRQGFKDTQYF

abundance: NA
d_gene: TRBD1
v_gene: TRBV6-1
j_gene: TRBJ1-5
CDR3nt: TGTGCCAGCCGACCAAGGACAGGGGTGTTTCAGCCCCAGCATTTT
CDR3aa: CASRPRTGVFQPQHF

abundance: NA
d_gene: NA
v_gene: TRBV29-1
j_gene: TRBJ1-1
CDR3nt: TGCAGCGGTTGGGTTGACACTGAAGCTTTCTTT
CDR3aa: CSGWVDTEAFF

abundance: NA
d_gene: TRBD2
v_gene: TRBV2
j_gene: TRBJ2-7
CDR3nt: TGTGCCAGCAGTCCGAGCGGGGGTTCCTACGAGCAGTACTTC
CDR3aa: CASSPSGGSYEQYF

abundance: NA
d_gene: NA
v_gene: TRBV25-1
j_gene: TRBJ1-2
CDR3nt: TGTGCCAGCAGTGCCAGCGTAAATGTCTATGGCTACACCTTC
CDR3aa: CASSASVNVYGYTF

abundance: NA
d_gene: NA
v_gene: TRBV18
j_gene: TRBJ2-7
CDR3nt: TGTGCCAGCTCGACAGACAGCTACGAGCAGTACTTC
CDR3aa: CASSTDSYEQYF

abundance: NA
d_gene: NA
v_gene: TRBV30
j_gene: TRBJ2-5
CDR3nt: TGTGCCTGGAGTACTAGCTGGGAGACCCAGTACTTC
CDR3aa: CAWSTSWETQYF